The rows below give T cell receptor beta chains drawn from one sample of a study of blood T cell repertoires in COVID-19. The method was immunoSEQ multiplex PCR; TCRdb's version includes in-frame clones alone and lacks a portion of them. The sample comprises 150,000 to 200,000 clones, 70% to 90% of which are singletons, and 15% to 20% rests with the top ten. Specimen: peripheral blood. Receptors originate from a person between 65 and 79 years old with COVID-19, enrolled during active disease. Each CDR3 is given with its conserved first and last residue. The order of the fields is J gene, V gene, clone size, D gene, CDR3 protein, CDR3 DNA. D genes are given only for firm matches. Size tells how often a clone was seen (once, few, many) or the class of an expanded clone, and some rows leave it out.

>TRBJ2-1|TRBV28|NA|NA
CASTLRRQRSYNEQFF
TGTGCCAGCACCTTACGGCGGCAACGCTCCTACAATGAGCAGTTCTTC
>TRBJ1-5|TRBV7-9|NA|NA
CASSSPRGSGPQHF
TGTGCCAGCAGCTCACCGCGAGGGTCTGGGCCCCAGCATTTT
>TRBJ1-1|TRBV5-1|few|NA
CASSLTGNTEAFF
TGCGCCAGCAGCTTAACAGGGAACACTGAAGCTTTCTTT
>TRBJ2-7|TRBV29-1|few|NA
CSVGSRRYEQYF
TGCAGCGTTGGTTCGCGGCGATACGAGCAGTACTTC
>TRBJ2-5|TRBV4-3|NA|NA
CASSQGQAQETQYF
TGCGCCAGCAGCCAAGGGCAAGCGCAAGAGACCCAGTACTTC
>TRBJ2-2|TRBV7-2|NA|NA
CASSAGLANTGELFF
TGTGCCAGCAGCGCCGGACTGGCGAACACCGGGGAGCTGTTTTTT
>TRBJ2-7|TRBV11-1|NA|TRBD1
CASSLAVIGPGGSYEQYF
TGTGCCAGCAGCTTAGCCGTTATAGGGCCAGGGGGCTCCTACGAGCAGTACTTC
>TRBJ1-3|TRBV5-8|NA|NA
CASSLASGNTIYF
TGTGCCAGCAGCTTGGCGTCTGGAAACACCATATATTTT
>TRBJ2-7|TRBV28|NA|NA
CASSFRTGGYEQYF
TGTGCCAGCAGTTTCCGTACCGGGGGCTACGAGCAGTACTTC
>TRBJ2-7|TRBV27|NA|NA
CASSLTRMNYEQYF
TGTGCCAGCAGTTTAACCAGAATGAATTACGAGCAGTACTTC
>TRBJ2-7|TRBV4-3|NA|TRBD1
CASSHSGTGAYEQYF
TGCGCCAGCAGCCACTCCGGGACAGGGGCGTACGAGCAGTACTTC
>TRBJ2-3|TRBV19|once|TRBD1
CASSMRTGSGDTQYF
TGTGCCAGTAGTATGAGGACAGGGTCCGGAGATACGCAGTATTTT
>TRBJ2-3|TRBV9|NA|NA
CASSVVGSSDTQYF
TGTGCCAGCAGCGTAGTGGGCAGCTCAGATACGCAGTATTTT
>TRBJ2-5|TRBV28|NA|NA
CASSSPSRSGETQYF
TGTGCCAGCAGTTCCCCCTCAAGGAGCGGGGAGACCCAGTACTTC
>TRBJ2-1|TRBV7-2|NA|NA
CASSSQPTTPYNEQFF
TGTGCCAGCAGCTCACAACCGACTACGCCCTACAATGAGCAGTTCTTC
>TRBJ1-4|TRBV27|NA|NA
CASRHLQDEKLFF
TGTGCCAGCAGGCACCTACAGGATGAAAAACTGTTTTTT
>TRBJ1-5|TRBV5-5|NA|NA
CASAGQIGNQPQHF
TGTGCCAGCGCAGGACAAATCGGCAATCAGCCCCAGCATTTT
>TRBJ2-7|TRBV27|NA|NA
CASSLNSLGRSHEQYF
TGTGCCAGCAGTTTGAATAGTCTGGGGAGAAGTCACGAGCAGTACTTC
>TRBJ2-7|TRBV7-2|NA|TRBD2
CASSLGLAGEEQYF
TGTGCCAGCAGCTTAGGACTAGCGGGAGAAGAGCAGTACTTC
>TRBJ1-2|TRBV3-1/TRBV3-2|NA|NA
CASTRGANYGYTF
TGTGCCAGCACCAGGGGAGCTAACTATGGCTACACCTTC
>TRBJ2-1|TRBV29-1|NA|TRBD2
CSGGTSGSGEQFF
TGCAGCGGTGGGACTAGCGGGAGCGGTGAGCAGTTCTTC
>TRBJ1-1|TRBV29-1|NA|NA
CSVEGSAEAFF
TGCAGCGTTGAGGGGAGCGCTGAAGCTTTCTTT
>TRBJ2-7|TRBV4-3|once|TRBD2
CASSQTSGNYEQYF
TGCGCCAGCAGCCAAACTAGCGGGAACTACGAGCAGTACTTC
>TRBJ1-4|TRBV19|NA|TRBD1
CASSPLGQGTDEKLFF
TGTGCCAGTAGCCCATTGGGACAGGGGACGGATGAAAAACTGTTTTTT
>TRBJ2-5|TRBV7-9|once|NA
CASSLHREQETQYF
TGTGCCAGCAGCCTCCACAGGGAACAAGAGACCCAGTACTTC
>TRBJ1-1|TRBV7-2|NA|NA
CASSGGNWNTEAFF
TGTGCCAGCAGCGGCGGGAATTGGAACACTGAAGCTTTCTTT
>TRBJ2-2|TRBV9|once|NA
CASSVGGTNTGELFF
TGTGCCAGCAGCGTAGGGGGGACAAACACCGGGGAGCTGTTTTTT
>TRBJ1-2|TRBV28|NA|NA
CASWGVGYGYTF
TGTGCCAGCTGGGGGGTAGGCTATGGCTACACCTTC
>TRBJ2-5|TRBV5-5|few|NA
CASSFSPETQYF
TGTGCCAGCAGCTTTTCTCCGGAGACCCAGTACTTC
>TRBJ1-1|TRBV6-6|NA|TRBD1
CASSDRGNTEAFF
TGTGCCAGCAGCGACAGGGGAAACACTGAAGCTTTCTTT
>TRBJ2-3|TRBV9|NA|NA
CASSGDYYTQYF
TGTGCCAGCAGCGGCGATTATTATACGCAGTATTTT
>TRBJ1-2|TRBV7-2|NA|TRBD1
CASSLGFGTADYGYTF
TGTGCCAGCAGCTTGGGTTTCGGGACAGCTGACTATGGCTACACCTTC
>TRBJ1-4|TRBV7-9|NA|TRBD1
CASSEGQRNEKLFF
TGTGCCAGCAGCGAGGGACAGAGAAATGAAAAACTGTTTTTT
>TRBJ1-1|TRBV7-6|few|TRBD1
CASSLMPGQGSGNTEAFF
TGTGCCAGCAGCTTAATGCCGGGACAGGGGTCGGGGAACACTGAAGCTTTCTTT
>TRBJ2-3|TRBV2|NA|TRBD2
CASSPGLVLSDTQYF
TGTGCCAGCAGTCCTGGACTAGTTCTTTCAGATACGCAGTATTTT
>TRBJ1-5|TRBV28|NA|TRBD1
CASSPLPYRGMGNQPQHF
TGTGCCAGCAGCCCTTTGCCCTACAGGGGTATGGGCAATCAGCCCCAGCATTTT
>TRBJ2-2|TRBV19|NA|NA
CASSISRHRTGELFF
TGTGCCAGTAGTATTTCACGACATCGCACCGGGGAGCTGTTTTTT
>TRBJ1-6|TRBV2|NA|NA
CASSERASLSSPLHF
TGTGCCAGCAGTGAGAGGGCGAGTCTCAGCTCACCCCTCCACTTT
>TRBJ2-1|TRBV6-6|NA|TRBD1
CASSYGTGVSYNEQFF
TGTGCCAGCAGTTACGGGACAGGGGTTTCATACAATGAGCAGTTCTTC
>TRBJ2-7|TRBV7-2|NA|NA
CASSSMPGLIYEQYF
TGTGCCAGCAGCTCGATGCCGGGACTGATCTACGAGCAGTACTTC
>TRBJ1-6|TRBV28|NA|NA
CASTIASMDSPLHF
TGTGCCAGCACCATAGCTAGTATGGATTCACCCCTCCACTTT
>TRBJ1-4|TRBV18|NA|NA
CASSPLISSAGSNEKLFF
TGTGCCAGCTCACCACTGATTAGTTCGGCAGGCAGTAATGAAAAACTGTTTTTT
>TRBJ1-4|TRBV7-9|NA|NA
CASSLEAGLATNEKLFF
TGTGCCAGCAGCTTAGAGGCAGGGTTGGCAACTAATGAAAAACTGTTTTTT
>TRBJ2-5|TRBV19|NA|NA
CASSIGGGGSIGETQYF
TGTGCCAGTAGTATAGGAGGGGGTGGAAGTATAGGAGAGACCCAGTACTTC
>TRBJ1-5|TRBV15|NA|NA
CATSRDWSAGGNQPQHF
TGTGCCACCAGCAGAGATTGGTCAGCAGGCGGCAATCAGCCCCAGCATTTT
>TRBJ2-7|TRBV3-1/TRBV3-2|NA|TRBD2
CASSPKAGGFAEQYF
TGTGCCAGCAGCCCTAAAGCGGGAGGGTTTGCCGAGCAGTACTTC
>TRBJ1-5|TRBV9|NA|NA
CASSVEGGNQPQHF
TGTGCCAGCAGCGTAGAGGGGGGCAATCAGCCCCAGCATTTT
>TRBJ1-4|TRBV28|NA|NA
CASSLAGANEKLFF
TGTGCCAGCAGTTTGGCGGGCGCGAACGAAAAACTGTTTTTT
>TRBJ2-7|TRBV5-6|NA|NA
CASSRGQGIDEQYF
TGTGCCAGCAGCCGCGGGCAGGGGATCGACGAGCAGTACTTC
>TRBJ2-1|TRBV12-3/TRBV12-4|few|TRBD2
CASSGGSTREQFF
TGTGCCAGCAGCGGCGGGAGCACTAGAGAGCAGTTCTTC
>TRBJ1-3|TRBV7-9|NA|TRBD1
CASSRGTDYSGNTIYF
TGTGCCAGCAGCCGAGGGACAGATTACTCTGGAAACACCATATATTTT
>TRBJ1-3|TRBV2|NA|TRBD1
CASSPDREAGNTIYF
TGTGCCAGCAGTCCAGACAGGGAGGCTGGAAACACCATATATTTT
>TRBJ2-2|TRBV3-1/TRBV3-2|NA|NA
CASSHDGEFTGELFF
TGTGCCAGCAGCCACGACGGGGAATTCACCGGGGAGCTGTTTTTT
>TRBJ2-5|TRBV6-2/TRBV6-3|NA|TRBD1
CASSYLGTAETQYF
TGTGCCAGCAGTTACTTGGGGACAGCAGAGACCCAGTACTTC
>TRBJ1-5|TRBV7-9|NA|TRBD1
CASSPGQPGQPQHF
TGTGCCAGCAGCCCGGGACAGCCTGGGCAGCCCCAGCATTTT